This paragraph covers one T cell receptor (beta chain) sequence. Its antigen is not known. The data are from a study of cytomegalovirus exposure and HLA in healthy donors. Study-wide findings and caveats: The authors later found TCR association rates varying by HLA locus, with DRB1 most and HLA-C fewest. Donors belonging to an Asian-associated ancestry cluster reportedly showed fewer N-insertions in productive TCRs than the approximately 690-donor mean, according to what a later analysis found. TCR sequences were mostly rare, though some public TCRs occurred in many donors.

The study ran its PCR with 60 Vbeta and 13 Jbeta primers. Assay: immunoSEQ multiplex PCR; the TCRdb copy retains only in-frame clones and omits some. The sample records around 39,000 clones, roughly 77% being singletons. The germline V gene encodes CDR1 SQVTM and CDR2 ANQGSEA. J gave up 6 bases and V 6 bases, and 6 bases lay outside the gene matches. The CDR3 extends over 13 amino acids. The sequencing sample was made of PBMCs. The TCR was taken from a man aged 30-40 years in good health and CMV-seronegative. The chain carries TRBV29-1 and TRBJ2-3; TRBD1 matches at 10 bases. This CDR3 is CSVGDRGADTQYF. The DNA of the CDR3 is TGCAGCGTGGGGGACAGGGGCGCGGATACGCAGTATTTT.